This TCR beta chain appears in the sequencing data of a study of shared clonotypes between healthy human individuals. About the study: Every donor yielded three CD4 naive, three CD4 memory, two CD8 naive and one CD8 memory plate. Whole-study findings and limits: Non-shared clonotypes displayed generation probabilities falling below those of clonotypes present in all four donors. A small donor pool kept down the genetic and exposure-history diversity that was represented.

All donors qualified as healthy HIV-negative adults and had experienced no recent acute infections or vaccinations. Assay: immunoSEQ multiplex PCR; the TCRdb copy retains only in-frame clones and omits some. The data hold about 640,000 clones, with about two thirds observed a single time. A word on this clone: Its antigen remains unidentified. This sample also contains other DNA sequences that code for the same CDR3.

Germline V lookup: CDR1 SGHRS, CDR2 YFSETQ. J was trimmed by 5 bases and V by 0 bases; bases with no gene match: 8. This CDR3 has 16 residues. V and J are TRBV5-1 and TRBJ2-5; 9 bases are a match to TRBD2. What was sequenced was memory CD4+ T cells sorted from blood. Subset specified: CD45RA-negative fraction. This receptor was obtained from a woman aged 30 to 39 in good health. The DNA of the CDR3 is TGCGCCAGCAGCTTGGCCGGCGGGAGGGCCGGGGAGACCCAGTACTTC. It encodes CASSLAGGRAGETQYF.